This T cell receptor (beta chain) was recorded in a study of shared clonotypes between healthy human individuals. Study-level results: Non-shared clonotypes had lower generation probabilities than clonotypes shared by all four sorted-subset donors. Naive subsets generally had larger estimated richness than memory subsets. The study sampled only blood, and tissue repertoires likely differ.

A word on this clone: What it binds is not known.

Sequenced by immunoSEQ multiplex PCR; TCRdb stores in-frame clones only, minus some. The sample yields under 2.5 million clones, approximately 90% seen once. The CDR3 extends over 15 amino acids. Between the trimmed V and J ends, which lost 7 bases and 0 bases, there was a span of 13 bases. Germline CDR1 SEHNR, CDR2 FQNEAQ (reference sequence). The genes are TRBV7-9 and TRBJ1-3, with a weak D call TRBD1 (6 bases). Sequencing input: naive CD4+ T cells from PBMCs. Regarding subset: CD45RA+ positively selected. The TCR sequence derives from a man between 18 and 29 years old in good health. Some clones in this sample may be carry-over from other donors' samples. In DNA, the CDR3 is TGTGCCAGCACCCCAACAGGGAGCTCTGGAAACACCATATATTTT. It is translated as CASTPTGSSGNTIYF. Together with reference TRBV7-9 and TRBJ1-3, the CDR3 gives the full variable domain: DTGVSQNPRHKITKRGQNVTFRCDPISEHNRLYWYRQTLGQGPEFLTYFQNEAQLEKSRLLSDRFSAERPKGSFSTLEIQRTEQGDSAMYLCASTPTGSSGNTIYFGEGSWLTVV.